The clone carrying this T cell receptor (beta chain) was observed many times. This specimen comes from a study of T cells after yellow fever vaccination. Using its own MiXCR run on the 5' RACE reads, TCRdb lists one record per CDR3 protein. This sample carries hundreds of thousands of distinct CDR3 sequences, 6.2% of them seen once, and the ten largest clones take 15%. Germline V gene sequence: CDR1 MNHNS, CDR2 SASEGT. V shed 7 bases and J 5 bases; nucleotides not matched to a gene: 8. The CDR3 covers 15 residues. V and J are TRBV6-1 and TRBJ2-5; 12 bases map to TRBD2. The specimen comprised PBMCs, sampled 5 days after the yellow fever booster vaccination. The sequence was obtained from a man aged 25 to 40 who received the YFV17D yellow fever vaccine. This CDR3 is CASTQLAGGRETQYF. The DNA of the CDR3 is TGTGCCAGCACTCAACTAGCGGGAGGACGGGAGACCCAGTACTTC.